One TCR beta chain is described in this entry. Its antigen remains unidentified. This sample is part of a study of blood T cells in healthy people across ages. Overall study context: Per every two T cells, about one barcoded beta molecule was captured by template switching. Overall study findings and caveats: In these data, TCR beta diversity tracked strongly with naive T cell percentage.

V lost 3 bases and J 0 bases, leaving 2 bases between the germline ends. CDR1 and CDR2 (germline): GTSNPN, SVGIG (reference sequence). CDR3 length: 12 amino acids. Sample-barcoded 5' priming and a J-beta primer mix drove a second PCR of roughly 6 to 12 cycles. In TCRdb, the 5' RACE reads were re-called with MiXCR into one record per CDR3 protein. The sample has 1,500,000 or so distinct CDR3 sequences, 45% to 70% seen once. Sequenced: blood. The source of this sequence is a man aged 18 to 30 in good health. V gene TRBV30 combines with J gene TRBJ2-2; D is uncertain. CDR3 nucleotide sequence: TGTGCCTGGAGGCCGAACACCGGGGAGCTGTTTTTT. Residues: CAWRPNTGELFF.